These 4 T cell receptor beta chains share one sample of origin, sequenced in a study of OX40 agonist ivuxolimab in advanced cancers. Measured with immunoSEQ multiplex PCR; TCRdb has only the in-frame clones, and not every one. This sample has 40,000 or so clones; approximately 88% occur once, and the top ten carry roughly 18%. The source was CD4+ or CD8+ T cells sorted from blood, collected in a trial of the OX40 agonist ivuxolimab. These receptors were obtained from an adult with an advanced solid tumor such as melanoma, head and neck, liver or kidney cancer.

The chain joins TRBV9 to TRBJ1-4; D perhaps matches TRBD1 (5 bases). The germline V gene has CDR1 SGDLS and CDR2 YYNGEE. The CDR3 spans 21 residues. The V end was cut by 3 bases, the J end by 2 bases, with 29 bases between. CDR3 sequence: CASSDPLDEKGVGWTNEKLFF. The CDR3 nucleotides are TGTGCCAGCAGCGACCCTCTGGACGAAAAAGGGGTCGGTTGGACTAATGAAAAACTGTTTTTT.

This clone was seen more than once but under ten times. The gene calls are TRBV9 and TRBJ1-6; a weak D match, TRBD1 (5 bases). V lost 0 bases, J lost 10 bases, and 11 bases lay in between. Germline values: CDR1 SGDLS, CDR2 YYNGEE. The CDR3 is 14 amino acids. CDR3 nucleotides: TGTGCCAGCAGCGTAGGGGGGACCCCATCACCCCTCCACTTT. Its protein is CASSVGGTPSPLHF.

The chain's CDR3 is CASSGSGTGTGNTIYF. The DNA for the CDR3 is TGTGCCAGCAGCGGGTCCGGGACAGGGACTGGAAACACCATATATTTT. This sequence joins TRBV9 and TRBJ1-3; 9 positions agree with TRBD1. The CDR3 is 16 amino acids. The J segment lost 2 bases and the V segment lost 3 bases, leaving 6 bases of the junction unmatched. Looked up from germline, CDR1 is SGDLS and CDR2 is YYNGEE.

The genes are TRBV14 and TRBJ1-2; D is ambiguous. CDR3 length: 14 residues. The V gene lost 1 base and the J gene lost 4 bases, with 10 bases spanning the gap. Germline V gives CDR1 SGHDN, CDR2 FVKESK. DNA for the CDR3: TGTGCCAGCAGCCAAGTGGAGGGATTCTATGGCTACACCTTC. This translates into CASSQVEGFYGYTF.